The rows below give T cell receptor beta chains drawn from one sample of a study of cytomegalovirus exposure and HLA in healthy donors. Sequencing was performed with immunoSEQ multiplex PCR; in TCRdb, only in-frame clones are kept and a portion is missing. The data show 100,000 or so clones, with around four fifths seen just once and over 9% held by the top ten. Sequencing input: PBMCs. The origin of the receptors is a man aged 30 to 39 in good health and CMV-seropositive. Both conserved end residues are part of each CDR3. The D gene is left open where the match is weak. For some rows the clone size is stated as once, few or many, or as a class when expanded; others skip it.

j_gene: TRBJ1-1
d_gene: NA
abundance: NA
v_gene: TRBV11-2
CDR3nt: TGTGCCAGCACCGTGTCCGGAGGCACTGAAGCTTTCTTT
CDR3aa: CASTVSGGTEAFF

j_gene: TRBJ1-3
d_gene: TRBD1
abundance: NA
v_gene: TRBV5-1
CDR3nt: TGCGCCAGCAGCGGAGGACAGGTCCTGGACACCATATATTTT
CDR3aa: CASSGGQVLDTIYF

j_gene: TRBJ2-5
d_gene: TRBD1
abundance: once
v_gene: TRBV18
CDR3nt: TGTGCCAGCTCTACATCCCCCGGGACAGCTAAAGAGACCCAGTACTTC
CDR3aa: CASSTSPGTAKETQYF

j_gene: TRBJ2-3
d_gene: NA
abundance: NA
v_gene: TRBV4-1
CDR3nt: TGCGCCAGCAGCCAAGAGTCCGGGTTTAGAGATACGCAGTATTTT
CDR3aa: CASSQESGFRDTQYF

j_gene: TRBJ2-7
d_gene: NA
abundance: NA
v_gene: TRBV11-2
CDR3nt: TGTGCCAGCAGCTTAGAGGGTACAGGGAAATCCTACGAGCAGTACTTC
CDR3aa: CASSLEGTGKSYEQYF

j_gene: TRBJ2-7
d_gene: NA
abundance: NA
v_gene: TRBV30
CDR3nt: TGTGCCTGGAGTGTACTAGGAACCTACGAGCAGTACTTC
CDR3aa: CAWSVLGTYEQYF

j_gene: TRBJ1-2
d_gene: NA
abundance: NA
v_gene: TRBV15
CDR3nt: TGTGCCACCAGCATGGGGGGAGGGGATGGCTACACCTTC
CDR3aa: CATSMGGGDGYTF

j_gene: TRBJ2-1
d_gene: TRBD1
abundance: NA
v_gene: TRBV9
CDR3nt: TGTGCCAGCAGCGTAGACGGACAGGGGTACAATGAGCAGTTCTTC
CDR3aa: CASSVDGQGYNEQFF

j_gene: TRBJ1-5
d_gene: NA
abundance: NA
v_gene: TRBV11-3
CDR3nt: TGTGCCAGCAGCTTAGTTCGTGTTGTTTGTGACAGTAGCAATCAGCCCCAGCATTTT
CDR3aa: CASSLVRVVCDSSNQPQHF

j_gene: TRBJ2-7
d_gene: NA
abundance: NA
v_gene: TRBV30
CDR3nt: TGTGCCTGGAGTCCAGAAACCTACGAGCAGTACTTC
CDR3aa: CAWSPETYEQYF

j_gene: TRBJ2-3
d_gene: TRBD2
abundance: NA
v_gene: TRBV11-1
CDR3nt: TGTGCCAGCAGCTTTGGTACAGCGGGGGCAGATACGCAGTATTTT
CDR3aa: CASSFGTAGADTQYF

j_gene: TRBJ1-1
d_gene: TRBD1
abundance: NA
v_gene: TRBV10-3
CDR3nt: TGTGCCATCAGTGAGTCGGAAGGACAGGGGGCTGAAGCTTTCTTT
CDR3aa: CAISESEGQGAEAFF

j_gene: TRBJ1-1
d_gene: NA
abundance: NA
v_gene: TRBV29-1
CDR3nt: TGCAGCGTAACAACCACGAACACTGAAGCTTTCTTT
CDR3aa: CSVTTTNTEAFF

j_gene: TRBJ1-1
d_gene: NA
abundance: NA
v_gene: TRBV5-4
CDR3nt: TGTGCCAGCAGCTTCGAAAGGGGAGGCACTGAAGCTTTCTTT
CDR3aa: CASSFERGGTEAFF

j_gene: TRBJ2-5
d_gene: NA
abundance: NA
v_gene: TRBV30
CDR3nt: TGTGCCTGGACCGCCTGGCTCCTCGGGGAGACCCAGTACTTC
CDR3aa: CAWTAWLLGETQYF

j_gene: TRBJ2-1
d_gene: NA
abundance: NA
v_gene: TRBV18
CDR3nt: TGTGCCAGCTCACCCCCTTCCCTTGACAATGAGCAGTTCTTC
CDR3aa: CASSPPSLDNEQFF

j_gene: TRBJ1-1
d_gene: NA
abundance: NA
v_gene: TRBV7-3
CDR3nt: TGTGCCAGCTCTCAGGGGAACACTGAAGCTTTCTTT
CDR3aa: CASSQGNTEAFF

j_gene: TRBJ1-4
d_gene: NA
abundance: NA
v_gene: TRBV30
CDR3nt: TGTGCCTGGGAGGATGAAAAACTGTTTTTT
CDR3aa: CAWEDEKLFF

j_gene: TRBJ2-2
d_gene: TRBD1
abundance: NA
v_gene: TRBV7-9
CDR3nt: TGTGCCAGCAGCGGCCGGGACAGGGAACCGACGAACACCGGGGAGCTGTTTTTT
CDR3aa: CASSGRDREPTNTGELFF

j_gene: TRBJ1-2
d_gene: NA
abundance: NA
v_gene: TRBV4-3
CDR3nt: NA
CDR3aa: CASSQVGGGSFF

j_gene: TRBJ2-2
d_gene: NA
abundance: few
v_gene: TRBV28
CDR3nt: TGTGCCTCGAGGGCTTCGAACACCGGGGAGCTGTTTTTT
CDR3aa: CASRASNTGELFF

j_gene: TRBJ2-5
d_gene: TRBD2
abundance: NA
v_gene: TRBV29-1
CDR3nt: TGCAGCGCCCCTTGGGGGGGTCCTCAAGAGACCCAGTACTTC
CDR3aa: CSAPWGGPQETQYF

j_gene: TRBJ1-1
d_gene: TRBD1
abundance: NA
v_gene: TRBV5-6
CDR3nt: TGTGCCAGCAGAAGAACAGGGGTGATTGAAGCTTTCTTT
CDR3aa: CASRRTGVIEAFF

j_gene: TRBJ1-3
d_gene: NA
abundance: NA
v_gene: TRBV18
CDR3nt: TGTGCCAGCTCACGATCGGCCTTCCAGGGTTCTGGAAACACCATATATTTT
CDR3aa: CASSRSAFQGSGNTIYF

j_gene: TRBJ2-7
d_gene: TRBD1
abundance: NA
v_gene: TRBV7-9
CDR3nt: TGTGCCAGCAGCCCCCTCGGGACAGGGGTCCACGAGCAGTACTTC
CDR3aa: CASSPLGTGVHEQYF

j_gene: TRBJ2-7
d_gene: NA
abundance: NA
v_gene: TRBV5-6
CDR3nt: TGTGCCAGCAGCTTGGCTGTGGGGCCCTACGAGCAGTACTTC
CDR3aa: CASSLAVGPYEQYF

j_gene: TRBJ2-7
d_gene: TRBD1
abundance: NA
v_gene: TRBV30
CDR3nt: TGTGCCTGGAGTGTCCAGGGGGCGGGGGAGCAGTACTTC
CDR3aa: CAWSVQGAGEQYF

j_gene: TRBJ2-5
d_gene: NA
abundance: NA
v_gene: TRBV5-5
CDR3nt: TGTGCCAGCAGCCGTCAGGTGGTTGAAAAAGAGACCCAGTACTTC
CDR3aa: CASSRQVVEKETQYF

j_gene: TRBJ2-7
d_gene: TRBD1
abundance: NA
v_gene: TRBV6-5
CDR3nt: TGTGCCAGCAGCAAAACAGGGGGCGACGAGCAGTACTTC
CDR3aa: CASSKTGGDEQYF

j_gene: TRBJ2-1
d_gene: TRBD2
abundance: NA
v_gene: TRBV7-3
CDR3nt: TGTGCCAGCAGCTTAGGGCTAGCGGGGAACAATGAGCAGTTCTTC
CDR3aa: CASSLGLAGNNEQFF

j_gene: TRBJ2-1
d_gene: TRBD1
abundance: NA
v_gene: TRBV7-6
CDR3nt: TGTGCCAGCAGTCCCGACAGGGGGCGTAACAATGAGCAGTTCTTC
CDR3aa: CASSPDRGRNNEQFF

j_gene: TRBJ1-2
d_gene: TRBD1
abundance: NA
v_gene: TRBV28
CDR3nt: TGTGCCAGCACAACAGGGGGCGAAAACTATGGCTACACCTTC
CDR3aa: CASTTGGENYGYTF

j_gene: TRBJ2-3
d_gene: TRBD1
abundance: NA
v_gene: TRBV30
CDR3nt: TGTGCCTGGAGTGGCGGGCAGGGGGTAGATACGCAGTATTTT
CDR3aa: CAWSGGQGVDTQYF

j_gene: TRBJ2-2
d_gene: TRBD1
abundance: many
v_gene: TRBV4-1
CDR3nt: TGCGCCAGCAGCCTCACTTGGACAGGGGCTAACACCGGGGAGCTGTTTTTT
CDR3aa: CASSLTWTGANTGELFF

j_gene: TRBJ2-7
d_gene: TRBD1
abundance: NA
v_gene: TRBV5-1
CDR3nt: TGCGCCAGCAGCTTGGTACCCGGGACAGGGGGGTCCGAGCAGTACTTC
CDR3aa: CASSLVPGTGGSEQYF

j_gene: TRBJ1-3
d_gene: NA
abundance: once
v_gene: TRBV30
CDR3nt: TGTGCCTGGGGGCTCTCTGGAAACACCATATATTTT
CDR3aa: CAWGLSGNTIYF

j_gene: TRBJ1-5
d_gene: NA
abundance: NA
v_gene: TRBV2
CDR3nt: TGTGCCAGCAGCCGTGGGGCAGGGAATCAGCCCCAGCATTTT
CDR3aa: CASSRGAGNQPQHF

j_gene: TRBJ2-1
d_gene: NA
abundance: NA
v_gene: TRBV7-2
CDR3nt: TGTGCCAGCAGCCCTATGGTTAATTGGGGGGATGAGCAGTTCTTC
CDR3aa: CASSPMVNWGDEQFF

j_gene: TRBJ1-6
d_gene: TRBD1
abundance: NA
v_gene: TRBV9
CDR3nt: TGTGCCAGCAGCGTCGAGGGACAGAGTAATTCACCCCTCCACTTT
CDR3aa: CASSVEGQSNSPLHF

j_gene: TRBJ2-3
d_gene: NA
abundance: NA
v_gene: TRBV27
CDR3nt: TGTGCCAGCAGTCCCCCCGTGGGGCATACGCAGTATTTT
CDR3aa: CASSPPVGHTQYF

j_gene: TRBJ1-3
d_gene: NA
abundance: NA
v_gene: TRBV18
CDR3nt: TGTGCCAGCTCACCACTACCCCCCCTGTCCAGCTCTGGAAACACCATATATTTT
CDR3aa: CASSPLPPLSSSGNTIYF

j_gene: TRBJ2-1
d_gene: TRBD2
abundance: NA
v_gene: TRBV7-3
CDR3nt: TGTGCCAGCAGCCAAACTAGCGGGGGGGGTTATGAGCAGTTCTTC
CDR3aa: CASSQTSGGGYEQFF

j_gene: TRBJ1-5
d_gene: TRBD1
abundance: NA
v_gene: TRBV6-5
CDR3nt: TGTGCCAGCAGTTACCCGGGACAGGGTTGGCATTTT
CDR3aa: CASSYPGQGWHF

j_gene: TRBJ2-2
d_gene: NA
abundance: NA
v_gene: TRBV10-3
CDR3nt: TGTGCCATCAGTGCCCTAGGGGGGGACACCGGGGAGCTGTTTTTT
CDR3aa: CAISALGGDTGELFF

j_gene: TRBJ2-7
d_gene: TRBD1
abundance: NA
v_gene: TRBV6-6
CDR3nt: TGTGCCAGCAGTTACTATGGGACAGCCTACGAGCAGTACTTC
CDR3aa: CASSYYGTAYEQYF

j_gene: TRBJ2-7
d_gene: NA
abundance: NA
v_gene: TRBV5-1
CDR3nt: TGCGCCAGCAGCTTGGTTCCGCCGCCGGGGAGCGAGCAGTACTTC
CDR3aa: CASSLVPPPGSEQYF

j_gene: TRBJ2-4
d_gene: NA
abundance: once
v_gene: TRBV6-1
CDR3nt: TGTGCCACCGAAGGGACACCCAAAAACATTCAGTACTTC
CDR3aa: CATEGTPKNIQYF

j_gene: TRBJ2-7
d_gene: TRBD1
abundance: NA
v_gene: TRBV28
CDR3nt: TGTGCCAGCAGTCTGACCCCCGGGACAGGAAACTCCTACGAGCAGTACTTC
CDR3aa: CASSLTPGTGNSYEQYF

j_gene: TRBJ1-1
d_gene: NA
abundance: once
v_gene: TRBV2
CDR3nt: TGTGCCAGCATCGGCGGGGGCACTGAAGCTTTCTTT
CDR3aa: CASIGGGTEAFF

j_gene: TRBJ2-7
d_gene: NA
abundance: NA
v_gene: TRBV4-1
CDR3nt: TGCGCCAGCAGCCAAGGTAGTCTAGCGCAGCCCTACGAGCAGTACTTC
CDR3aa: CASSQGSLAQPYEQYF

j_gene: TRBJ1-1
d_gene: NA
abundance: few
v_gene: TRBV28
CDR3nt: TGTGCCAGCAGCCCCCCGCGACATCGTCGGAACACTGAAGCTTTCTTT
CDR3aa: CASSPPRHRRNTEAFF

j_gene: TRBJ2-1
d_gene: TRBD2
abundance: once
v_gene: TRBV6-5
CDR3nt: TGTGCCAGCAGTTACCCGGGGGGGGGACAACGCAATGAGCAGTTCTTC
CDR3aa: CASSYPGGGQRNEQFF

j_gene: TRBJ2-5
d_gene: TRBD2
abundance: NA
v_gene: TRBV5-1
CDR3nt: TGCGCCAGCAGCTTGGGCCCGGGGGGGGAAGAGACCCAGTACTTC
CDR3aa: CASSLGPGGEETQYF

j_gene: TRBJ2-2
d_gene: TRBD1
abundance: NA
v_gene: TRBV15
CDR3nt: TGTGCCACCAGACCGGGACAGGAGCACACCGGGGAGCTGTTTTTT
CDR3aa: CATRPGQEHTGELFF

j_gene: TRBJ1-2
d_gene: NA
abundance: NA
v_gene: TRBV10-3
CDR3nt: TGTGCCATCAGTGAGTCGCAGGGGTTCAACTATGGCTACACCTTC
CDR3aa: CAISESQGFNYGYTF

j_gene: TRBJ2-5
d_gene: TRBD2
abundance: NA
v_gene: TRBV4-1
CDR3nt: TGCGCCAGCAGTATTAGCGGGGGGGCCCAAGAGACCCAGTACTTC
CDR3aa: CASSISGGAQETQYF

j_gene: TRBJ1-2
d_gene: TRBD1
abundance: NA
v_gene: TRBV6-5
CDR3nt: TGTGCCAGCAGCGCCGCCGGGACAGGGATCTATGGCTACACCTTC
CDR3aa: CASSAAGTGIYGYTF

j_gene: TRBJ2-2
d_gene: TRBD2
abundance: once
v_gene: TRBV27
CDR3nt: TGTGCCAGCAGTTTGATGGCAGCGGGGGTAAACACCGGGGAGCTGTTTTTT
CDR3aa: CASSLMAAGVNTGELFF

j_gene: TRBJ1-5
d_gene: TRBD1
abundance: NA
v_gene: TRBV6-6
CDR3nt: TGTGCCAGCAGTTTTCAGGGGGACAATCAGCCCCAGCATTTT
CDR3aa: CASSFQGDNQPQHF